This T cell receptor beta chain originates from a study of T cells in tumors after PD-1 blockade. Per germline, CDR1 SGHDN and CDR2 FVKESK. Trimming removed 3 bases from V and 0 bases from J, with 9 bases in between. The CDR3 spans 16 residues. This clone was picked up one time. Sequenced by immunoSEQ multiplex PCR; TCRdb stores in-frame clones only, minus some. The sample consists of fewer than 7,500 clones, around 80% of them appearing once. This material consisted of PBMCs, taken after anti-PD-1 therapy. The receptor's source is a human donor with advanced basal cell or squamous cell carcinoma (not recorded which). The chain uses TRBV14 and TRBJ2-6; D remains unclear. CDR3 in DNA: TGTGCCAGCAGCCATGTCATCCTCTCTGGGGCCAACGTCCTGACTTTC. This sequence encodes CASSHVILSGANVLTF.